This is a list of T cell receptor beta chains from one sample in a study of blood T cell repertoires in COVID-19. Assay: immunoSEQ multiplex PCR; the TCRdb copy retains only in-frame clones and omits some. The table records about 50,000 clones, about 85% of them present only once. What was sequenced was peripheral blood. These receptors were obtained from a man aged 60-69 years with acute or convalescent COVID-19. CDR3s include the opening cysteine and the closing phenylalanine or tryptophan. The D gene is left open where the match is weak. Not all rows give a size; the values are once, few, many and, for expanded clones, a class.

j_call | clone_size | d_call | v_call | cdr3_nt | cdr3_aa
TRBJ2-2 | . | . | TRBV6-5 | TGTGCCAGCAGTTCCCGACAGTTCACCGGGGAGCTGTTTTTT | CASSSRQFTGELFF
TRBJ1-1 | once | . | TRBV7-6 | TGTGCCAGCAGCTTATCGAGACGGCGGATGAACACTGAAGCTTTCTTT | CASSLSRRRMNTEAFF
TRBJ1-6 | . | TRBD1 | TRBV6-5 | TGTGCCAGCAGGACAGGGGGAGGCAATAATTCACCCCTCCACTTT | CASRTGGGNNSPLHF
TRBJ1-4 | . | . | TRBV28 | TGTGCCAGCAGTTTATACTCGACCCCGGGGGAAAAACTGTTTTTT | CASSLYSTPGEKLFF
TRBJ2-2 | . | . | TRBV6-6 | TGTGCCAGCAGTTACCGCGGGTTCGGGGAGCTGTTTTTT | CASSYRGFGELFF
TRBJ2-7 | . | TRBD1 | TRBV28 | TGTGCCAGCAGTTTATGGGGGACAGGGTCTCGGGAGCAGTACTTC | CASSLWGTGSREQYF
TRBJ2-1 | . | TRBD2 | TRBV6-1 | TGTGCCAGCAGTGAAGCGAGCGCGGGAGTCCTGAGCTCCTACAATGAGCAGTTCTTC | CASSEASAGVLSSYNEQFF
TRBJ1-1 | few | . | TRBV28 | TGTGCCAGCAGGCACGCCCCCCCCAGCGTTTTCACTGAAGCTTTCTTT | CASRHAPPSVFTEAFF
TRBJ2-7 | . | TRBD1 | TRBV7-2 | TGTGCCAGCAGTACACGACAGGGTTCCAACGAGCAGTACTTC | CASSTRQGSNEQYF
TRBJ1-5 | . | . | TRBV7-8 | TGTGCCAGCAGCTTAGAAACAGGCCTACCCCAGCATTTT | CASSLETGLPQHF
TRBJ1-2 | once | TRBD1 | TRBV27 | TGTGCCAGCAGTCCGATGGCCGGGACAGGGATTGGCTACACCTTC | CASSPMAGTGIGYTF
TRBJ1-6 | . | TRBD1 | TRBV27 | TGTGCCAGCAACCGACAGGGGACTAATTCACCCCTCCACTTT | CASNRQGTNSPLHF
TRBJ2-5 | . | . | TRBV6-5 | TGTGCCAGCAGCTCCAACAGAGAAGAGACCCAGTACTTC | CASSSNREETQYF
TRBJ2-7 | . | . | TRBV27 | TGTGCCAGCACCAGCTGGACGGGGAGCTCCTACGAGCAGTACTTC | CASTSWTGSSYEQYF
TRBJ2-3 | . | . | TRBV7-2 | TGTGCCAGCAGCTCCGGAGGGACCACAGATACGCAGTATTTT | CASSSGGTTDTQYF
TRBJ2-1 | . | TRBD2 | TRBV28 | TGTGCCAGCAGCCCCGGCGGGGGCTACAATGAGCAGTTCTTC | CASSPGGGYNEQFF
TRBJ1-3 | . | . | TRBV7-2 | TGTGCCAGCAGCTTAGTGGTACTCTTCTCTGGAAACACCATATATTTT | CASSLVVLFSGNTIYF
TRBJ1-6 | medium-sized | TRBD1 | TRBV3-1/TRBV3-2 | TGTGCCAGCAGCCACGGGACAGCTCGACCCCTCCACTTT | CASSHGTARPLHF
TRBJ2-7 | once | TRBD1 | TRBV7-3 | TGTGCCAGCAGCCCTGCCGGGACAGGGTCGCACGAGCAGTACTTC | CASSPAGTGSHEQYF
TRBJ1-1 | . | . | TRBV6-6 | TGTGCCAGCAGGCGACAGACAGGAAACACTGAAGCTTTCTTT | CASRRQTGNTEAFF
TRBJ2-5 | . | . | TRBV30 | TGTGCCTGGGAGGCAGGGGCCCCCCAAGAGACCCAGTACTTC | CAWEAGAPQETQYF
TRBJ2-2 | . | TRBD2 | TRBV30 | TGTGCCTGGACAGGACTAGCGGGAGCGTCCGGGGAGCTGTTTTTT | CAWTGLAGASGELFF
TRBJ1-1 | . | . | TRBV6-1 | TGTGCCAGCAGTGAAGGTGTAGGGGTGAACACTGAAGCTTTCTTT | CASSEGVGVNTEAFF
TRBJ1-2 | . | TRBD1 | TRBV7-9 | TGTGCCAGCAGCCACGACAGGGGTTATGGCTACACCTTC | CASSHDRGYGYTF
TRBJ1-2 | once | . | TRBV5-1 | TGCGCCAGCAGCTTGGATACGGGGTCGAGCTATGGCTACACCTTC | CASSLDTGSSYGYTF
TRBJ1-2 | . | TRBD1 | TRBV6-2/TRBV6-3 | TGTGCCAGCAGTTTCCGGACAGGGGGCCTAGGTCACTATGGCTACACCTTC | CASSFRTGGLGHYGYTF
TRBJ2-6 | once | . | TRBV5-1 | TGCGCCAGCAGCTTGGCGGAGGGGTCTGGGGCCAACGTCCTGACTTTC | CASSLAEGSGANVLTF
TRBJ2-7 | . | TRBD2 | TRBV9 | TGTGCCAGCAGCGTAGGGGGTAGCGGGGAGACCTACGAGCAGTACTTC | CASSVGGSGETYEQYF
TRBJ2-1 | . | . | TRBV6-2/TRBV6-3 | TGTGCCAGCAGTTTTCGAGGTCTAGTCTACAATGAGCAGTTCTTC | CASSFRGLVYNEQFF
TRBJ2-3 | . | TRBD2 | TRBV6-1 | TGTGCCAGCAGTGAATCGCGGGGGGGCGGGAGATTAGATACGCAGTATTTT | CASSESRGGGRLDTQYF
TRBJ2-7 | once | . | TRBV27 | TGTGTCAGCAGTTTAATTCTCGGGTCCTACGAGCAGTACTTC | CVSSLILGSYEQYF
TRBJ2-2 | . | . | TRBV5-1 | TGCGCCAGCGGAGACGGGAACACCGGGGAGCTGTTTTTT | CASGDGNTGELFF
TRBJ2-3 | . | TRBD2 | TRBV25-1 | TGTGCCAGCAGTGACTTAGCGGGTTACACAGATACGCAGTATTTT | CASSDLAGYTDTQYF
TRBJ2-5 | once | . | TRBV6-4 | TGTGCCAGCAGTGCTACCCAGGAGGGGACCCAGTACTTC | CASSATQEGTQYF
TRBJ1-4 | . | . | TRBV11-2 | TGTGCCAGCAGCTTGGTCGGAGGGGCTGAAAAACTGTTTTTT | CASSLVGGAEKLFF
TRBJ1-3 | medium-sized | . | TRBV6-5 | TGTGCCAGCAGTTTGGACAGTTCCTCTGGAAACACCATATATTTT | CASSLDSSSGNTIYF
TRBJ2-2 | . | . | TRBV30 | TGTGCCTGGAGTACCCCGACAGTCGTCACCGGGGAGCTGTTTTTT | CAWSTPTVVTGELFF
TRBJ1-1 | . | . | TRBV9 | TGTGCCAGCCCCCCTGCGGGGGGGGTCCCGTCAGTCGAAGCTTTCTTT | CASPPAGGVPSVEAFF
TRBJ1-2 | . | TRBD1 | TRBV19 | TGTGCCAGTAGGAGACAGGGGGCTGATGGCTACACCTTC | CASRRQGADGYTF
TRBJ2-1 | . | . | TRBV7-9 | TGTGCCAGCAGCACCCTTGTGGGAGGTTCCTACAATGAGCAGTTCTTC | CASSTLVGGSYNEQFF
TRBJ2-2 | . | . | TRBV2 | TGTGCCAGGCCTGGGGAGTCCGGGGAGCTGTTTTTT | CARPGESGELFF
TRBJ1-2 | . | TRBD1 | TRBV7-3 | TGTGCCAGCAGCAGAACACAGGGGGGAGGCTACACCTTC | CASSRTQGGGYTF
TRBJ1-2 | . | . | TRBV28 | TGTGCCAGCAGAATAGGGGAGGGATATGGCTACACCTTC | CASRIGEGYGYTF
TRBJ2-1 | . | TRBD2 | TRBV7-9 | TGTGCCAGCAGCACCCGACTAGCGGCCGGATCTACCGCCTACAATGAGCAGTTCTTC | CASSTRLAAGSTAYNEQFF
TRBJ1-2 | . | . | TRBV5-6 | TGTGCCAGCAGCCTAGGGACTTTTGGCTACACCTTC | CASSLGTFGYTF
TRBJ2-1 | few | . | TRBV19 | TGTGCCAGTAGTACCACACTAGACCCCGAGGAGCAGTTCTTC | CASSTTLDPEEQFF
TRBJ2-2 | . | . | TRBV6-1 | TGTGCCAGCAGTGTGTTTACTGGCGGAGGGGGCTACACCGGGGAGCTGTTTTTT | CASSVFTGGGGYTGELFF
TRBJ1-3 | . | . | TRBV6-5 | TGTGCCAGTGACTTCTCTGGAAACACCATATATTTT | CASDFSGNTIYF